This entry concerns a single T cell receptor beta chain. Original methodology: Estimates of nucleated cell counts were drawn from the amplification of reference gene primers. TCRdb's copy holds only in-frame clones and misses some; the assay was immunoSEQ multiplex PCR. V, J and clone size are those of that table, while D and trimming were read from the DNA. The data contain almost 250,000 clones, roughly nine tenths of them seen just once; the ten biggest clones take up under 2%. The data originate from a study of blood T cell repertoires in COVID-19. Across the whole study: The origin of the acute and convalescent COVID-19 samples was the United States, Italy and Spain. T cells, B-cell-depleted T cells, or PBMCs provided the cDNA or gDNA that served as material.

The CDR3 loop spans 16 amino acids. Trimming at V came to 3 bases and at J to 5 bases, leaving 8 bases not matched to a gene. Germline assignment: CDR1 KGHSH and CDR2 LQKENI. The sample consisted of peripheral blood. The source is a woman aged 55-70 years who had recovered from COVID-19. The chain recombines TRBV18 with TRBJ2-3, with 10 bases that match TRBD1. The CDR3 sequence: CASSPDLGQGLDTQYF. In DNA form, the CDR3 reads TGTGCCAGCTCACCCGATCTGGGACAGGGGTTAGATACGCAGTATTTT. The full variable domain, its missing parts supplied by reference TRBV18 and TRBJ2-3, is NAGVMQNPRHLVRRRGQEARLRCSPMKGHSHVYWYRQLPEEGLKFMVYLQKENIIDESGMPKERFSAEFPKEGPSILRIQQVVRGDSAAYFCASSPDLGQGLDTQYFGPGTRLTVL.